A single sample gave rise to the 28 T cell receptor beta chains below, sequenced in a study of T cells in Graves' hyperthyroidism and ophthalmopathy (dated by TCRdb to between 2018 and 2020). Receptor libraries were prepared by multiplex PCR. Sequencer: Illumina HiSeq 2000. The TCR beta CDR3 regions were amplified from RNA transcripts. The first round of RT-PCR for the TCR CDR3 was performed with the HTBI primer set and the Qiagen OneStep RT-PCR kit. TCRdb's own reprocessing of the public reads used fastp at Q25 and MiXCR and kept productive beta chains. When rows share a CDR3 protein, they turn into one entry using the most common DNA and genes. The sample table records 550,000 to 850,000 distinct CDR3 sequences; approximately 19% of these occur just once. 16% of the sample goes to the ten largest clones. The specimen was blood. The source of these receptors is a woman aged 45 to 65 with Graves' hyperthyroidism that later progressed to Graves' ophthalmopathy.

The V gene is TRBV24-1, the J gene TRBJ2-5; either TRBD1 or TRBD2 may fit D (5 bases each). The CDR3 has 13 amino acids. V lost 5 bases and J 0 bases, leaving 6 bases between the germline ends. Germline CDR1 is KGHDR and CDR2 is SFDVKD. CDR3 in DNA: TGTGCCACCAGTGGGGGGAACCAAGAGACCCAGTACTTC. Protein product: CATSGGNQETQYF.

This clonotype was counted at least ten times. This chain uses TRBV3-1 with TRBJ1-1; D possibly corresponds to TRBD1 (5 bases). The CDR3 length is 13 residues. The V and J ends lost 1 base and 4 bases respectively, with 7 bases between them. Germline assignment: CDR1 LGHDT and CDR2 YNNKEL (reference sequence). This CDR3 reads CASSQGGATEAFF. The CDR3 DNA follows: TGTGCCAGCAGCCAAGGAGGGGCCACTGAAGCTTTCTTT.

V usage is TRBV11-1 and J usage is TRBJ1-4; a possible D gene is TRBD1 (5 bases). Germline V gene lookup returns CDR1 SGHAT and CDR2 FQDESV (reference sequence). CDR3 length: 14 residues. Trimming took 4 bases from V and 3 from J, leaving 9 bases between them. The CDR3: CASSSDSPNEKLFF. CDR3 coding DNA: TGTGCCAGCAGCTCTGACAGCCCTAATGAAAAACTGTTTTTT.

This clonotype was detected only a few times. The chain has TRBV5-4 and TRBJ2-6; 10 bases are shared with TRBD2. V lost 1 base to trimming and J lost 0 bases; unmatched junction nucleotides: 7. This CDR3 region has 19 residues. Germline CDR1 reads SGHNT; CDR2 reads YYREEE (reference sequence). CDR3 amino acids: CASSLSAGGGRSGANVLTF. The DNA for the CDR3 is TGTGCCAGCAGCTTGTCAGCGGGGGGGGGACGCTCTGGGGCCAACGTCCTGACTTTC.

This clonotype was seen a handful of times. This chain uses TRBV24-1 with TRBJ1-3; tentatively, D is TRBD1 (5 bases). The CDR3 loop spans 15 amino acids. V was trimmed by 1 base and J by 2 bases, leaving 8 bases between them. Looked up from germline, CDR1 is KGHDR and CDR2 is SFDVKD. The chain's CDR3 is CATSDFKGAGNTIYF. The CDR3 nucleotides read TGTGCCACCAGTGATTTTAAAGGGGCTGGAAACACCATATATTTT.

This sequence joins TRBV7-3 and TRBJ2-5; 8 bases agree with TRBD2. V shed 5 bases and J 2 bases; nucleotides not matched to a gene: 7. This CDR3 has 15 residues. Germline V gene lookup returns CDR1 SGHTA and CDR2 FQGTGA. The DNA for the CDR3 is TGTGCCAGCAGCCCGCCCGGGGGGGGACAAGAGACCCAGTACTTC. It yields the protein CASSPPGGGQETQYF.

This clonotype was observed many times. This chain's CDR3 is CASTGGTSGRNTGELFF. In DNA, the CDR3 is TGTGCCAGCACCGGAGGGACTAGCGGGCGAAACACCGGGGAGCTGTTTTTT. This sequence joins TRBV2 and TRBJ2-2; 12 bases are a match to TRBD2. J lost 2 bases, V lost 7 bases, and 8 bases had no gene match. CDR1 is SNHLY, CDR2 FYNNEI, per germline. This CDR3 has 17 residues.

This clonotype has more than one count but fewer than ten. The J gene is TRBJ2-2, the V gene TRBV6-1; possible D gene TRBD2, 7 bases. The V gene's germline CDR1 is MNHNS and CDR2 SASEGT. V gave up 8 bases and J gave up 1 base, with 17 bases separating them. The CDR3 runs 16 residues. The CDR3 reads CASSMGGQRNTGELFF. In nucleotides, the CDR3 is TGTGCCAGCTCTATGGGGGGGCAGAGGAACACCGGGGAGCTGTTTTTT.

This clonotype was seen repeatedly, ten times or more. This chain uses TRBV6-1 with TRBJ1-4; D gene uncertain. Germline values: CDR1 MNHNS, CDR2 SASEGT. The CDR3 is 16 amino acids. Trimming left V 6 bases short and J 0 bases short, with 14 bases between. The CDR3 loop reads CASRLGSSATNEKLFF. Written as DNA, the CDR3 is TGTGCCAGCAGGCTAGGATCATCTGCAACTAATGAAAAACTGTTTTTT.

This clonotype was observed at least ten times. The chain combines TRBV20-1 with TRBJ1-6; D ambiguous. Trimming cost V 3 bases and J 5 bases, with 11 bases left between them. CDR1 and CDR2 (germline): DFQATT, SNEGSKA (reference sequence). The CDR3 is made up of 14 amino acids. CDR3 protein: CSASRGRNNSPLHF. The CDR3 DNA reads TGCAGTGCTAGCCGCGGACGGAATAATTCACCCCTCCACTTT.

This clonotype showed up many times. The rearrangement links TRBV30 to TRBJ2-7, with 7 bases identical to TRBD1. The germline gives CDR1 GTSNPN, CDR2 SVGIG (reference sequence). Trimming cost V 1 base and J 1 base; bases outside gene matches: 4. This CDR3 has 14 amino acids. In DNA, the CDR3 is TGTGCCTGGAGTGAAGGGACAGCATCCTACGAGCAGTACTTC. It codes for CAWSEGTASYEQYF.

The chain recombines TRBV7-3 with TRBJ2-6; D is perhaps TRBD1 or TRBD2 (5 bases each). V was shortened by 8 bases and J by 0 bases, with 14 bases between the two germline ends. Germline CDR1 and CDR2: SGHTA and FQGTGA. The length of the CDR3 is 16 residues. For the CDR3, the DNA is TGTGCCAGCTCGTGGGACGCCAACTCTGGGGCCAACGTCCTGACTTTC. Amino acids: CASSWDANSGANVLTF.

This sequence joins TRBV4-1 and TRBJ2-2; D gene uncertain. Trimming shortened V by 1 base and J by 0 bases, and 12 bases separated the two germline ends. CDR3 size: 17 residues. Germline V lookup: CDR1 MGHRA, CDR2 YSYEKL. The CDR3 region has the DNA TGCGCCAGCAGCCAAGTTGGTAGACAAACGAACACCGGGGAGCTGTTTTTT. It encodes CASSQVGRQTNTGELFF.

A few counts support this clonotype. This chain links TRBV10-3 with TRBJ1-4; tentatively, D is TRBD1 (5 bases). Deletions cut 0 bases from V and 6 bases from J, with 20 bases between. Germline loops: CDR1 ENHRY, CDR2 SYGVKD. This CDR3 comprises 18 residues. The CDR3 spells CAISESTVGRAPHEKLFF. The CDR3 nucleotides read TGTGCCATCAGTGAGTCAACCGTGGGCAGGGCCCCACATGAAAAACTGTTTTTT.

This clonotype was counted many times. J is TRBJ2-1 and V is TRBV20-1, with D possibly matching TRBD1 (5 bases). Between the trimmed V and J ends, which lost 5 bases and 2 bases, there was a span of 10 bases. Germline V gene lookup returns CDR1 DFQATT and CDR2 SNEGSKA (reference sequence). The CDR3 loop spans 13 amino acids. CDR3 in amino acids: CSALQVTYNEQFF. For the CDR3, the DNA is TGCAGTGCTTTACAGGTAACCTACAATGAGCAGTTCTTC.

This clonotype was picked up many times. The chain employs TRBV27 and TRBJ2-7; perhaps TRBD1 as D (5 bases). Trimming took off 6 bases at V and 4 bases at J, with 13 bases between the two ends. Germline V gives CDR1 MNHEY, CDR2 SMNVEV (reference sequence). This CDR3 region has 13 residues. The DNA of the CDR3 is TGTGCCAGCAGCTTGGGGCCTAATTACGAGCAGTACTTC. This gives the protein CASSLGPNYEQYF.

In this sample, this clonotype turned up many times. The V and J genes are TRBV11-1 and TRBJ2-1; D not certain. The CDR3 runs 16 residues. The germline V gene encodes CDR1 SGHAT and CDR2 FQDESV (reference sequence). Trimming took off 1 base at V and 0 bases at J, with 10 bases between the two ends. CDR3 nucleotides: TGTGCCAGCAGCTTAGTGACACCGAGCTCCTACAATGAGCAGTTCTTC. This sequence encodes CASSLVTPSSYNEQFF.

V gene TRBV20-1 combines with J gene TRBJ2-7; TRBD1 matches at 7 bases. The CDR3 sequence is 15 residues long. The V segment lost 6 bases and the J segment 2 bases; nucleotides outside the gene matches: 13. Germline loops: CDR1 DFQATT, CDR2 SNEGSKA (reference sequence). The CDR3 bases are TGCAGTGCACCCGACCGGGACAGCTTCACCTACGAGCAGTACTTC. It yields the protein CSAPDRDSFTYEQYF.

The V gene is TRBV4-1, the J gene TRBJ2-5; possibly TRBD2 for D (5 bases). V was pared by 0 bases and J by 2 bases, with 13 bases between. CDR1 is MGHRA, CDR2 YSYEKL, per germline. The length of the CDR3 is 16 residues. CDR3 sequence (DNA): TGCGCCAGCAGCCAAGATTCGGACTCACTACAAGAGACCCAGTACTTC. This sequence encodes CASSQDSDSLQETQYF.

The CDR3 bases are TGTGCCAGCAGCGCCCGGGGGCCGGGTCAGCCCCAGCATTTT. It translates to CASSARGPGQPQHF. The chain recombines TRBV6-2 or TRBV6-3 with TRBJ1-5; weak D call: TRBD1 (6 bases). From germline, CDR1 is MNHEY and CDR2 SVGEGT. V was cut by 6 bases and J by 6 bases, with 15 bases left in between. There are 14 residues in the CDR3.

This clonotype showed up just a few times. The rearrangement uses TRBV20-1 and TRBJ1-6, with D tentatively TRBD1 (6 bases). CDR1 is DFQATT, CDR2 SNEGSKA, per germline (reference sequence). The CDR3 runs to 14 residues. With 6 bases removed from V and 10 bases from J, the gap between germline ends came to 19 bases. CDR3 nucleotides: TGCAGTGCACGAAACAGGGTTGTCAACTCACCCCTCCACTTT. Encoded protein: CSARNRVVNSPLHF.

The chain has TRBV7-9 and TRBJ2-7; no clear D gene. Deletions cut 4 bases from V and 4 bases from J, with 8 bases between. This CDR3 spans 12 amino acids. Germline values: CDR1 SEHNR, CDR2 FQNEAQ (reference sequence). Here the CDR3 DNA reads TGTGCCAGCAGCTCCGCGTCGTACGAGCAGTACTTC. Amino acids: CASSSASYEQYF. Combining the CDR3 with reference TRBV7-9 and TRBJ2-7 gives the whole variable domain DTGVSQNPRHKITKRGQNVTFRCDPISEHNRLYWYRQTLGQGPEFLTYFQNEAQLEKSRLLSDRFSAERPKGSFSTLEIQRTEQGDSAMYLCASSSASYEQYFGPGTRLTVT.

This clonotype was picked up a small number of times. V usage is TRBV6-1 and J usage is TRBJ2-5; unclear D gene. The CDR3 loop spans 13 amino acids. Germline V lookup: CDR1 MNHNS, CDR2 SASEGT. The V gene lost 4 bases and the J gene lost 0 bases, with 6 bases spanning the gap. The CDR3 sequence is CASSATYQETQYF. Here the CDR3 DNA reads TGTGCCAGCAGTGCCACGTACCAAGAGACCCAGTACTTC.

There are many counts of this clonotype. The genes are TRBV3-1 and TRBJ2-5, with a weak D call TRBD1 (5 bases). This CDR3 has 16 amino acids. Germline loops: CDR1 LGHDT, CDR2 YNNKEL (reference sequence). V was cut by 0 bases and J by 5 bases, with 16 bases left in between. The CDR3 coding sequence is TGTGCCAGCAGCCAAGAAACTGGGGCCACCCGGGAGACCCAGTACTTC. Encoded protein: CASSQETGATRETQYF.

This clonotype was observed at least ten times. The chain has TRBV3-1 and TRBJ1-1, with 9 nucleotides matching TRBD1. The V gene end was trimmed by 6 bases and the J gene end by 1 base; junction bases not matched to a gene: 6. Germline values: CDR1 LGHDT, CDR2 YNNKEL (reference sequence). This CDR3 has 15 amino acids. The CDR3 DNA follows: TGTGCCAGCAGTTTTACAGGGGGCTGGAACACTGAAGCTTTCTTT. It is translated as CASSFTGGWNTEAFF.

This clonotype has ten or more counts. The CDR3 bases are TGCAGTGCTAGAGATCAGGGGGTACTAAATCAGCCCCAGCATTTT. Its translation: CSARDQGVLNQPQHF. The chain has TRBV20-1 and TRBJ1-5; 7 bases fit TRBD1. The germline V gene has CDR1 DFQATT and CDR2 SNEGSKA (reference sequence). The CDR3 contains 15 residues. After removal of 0 bases from V and 4 bases from J, the junction contained 6 bases not matched to a gene.

This clonotype was counted at least ten times. This chain uses TRBV5-1 with TRBJ1-2; 9 nucleotides align to TRBD1. Germline CDR1 reads SGHRS; CDR2 reads YFSETQ. This CDR3 contains 15 residues. Germline trimming cut 4 bases from V and 7 bases from J; bases unmatched to any gene: 11. The CDR3 DNA reads as TGCGCCAGCAGCCCCTGGGACAGGGAAAGGGGTGGCTACACCTTC. It encodes CASSPWDRERGGYTF.

This clonotype was observed a handful of times. The gene calls are TRBV15 and TRBJ2-4; 10 nucleotides match TRBD2. This CDR3 region has 19 residues. Unmatched junction bases numbered 10, after V lost 0 bases and J lost 2 bases. From germline, CDR1 is LNHNV and CDR2 YYDKDF (reference sequence). CDR3 nucleotide sequence: TGTGCCACCAGCAGAGATTCCAGCGGGGGGGCCGGGACCAAAAACATTCAGTACTTC. Protein sequence: CATSRDSSGGAGTKNIQYF.